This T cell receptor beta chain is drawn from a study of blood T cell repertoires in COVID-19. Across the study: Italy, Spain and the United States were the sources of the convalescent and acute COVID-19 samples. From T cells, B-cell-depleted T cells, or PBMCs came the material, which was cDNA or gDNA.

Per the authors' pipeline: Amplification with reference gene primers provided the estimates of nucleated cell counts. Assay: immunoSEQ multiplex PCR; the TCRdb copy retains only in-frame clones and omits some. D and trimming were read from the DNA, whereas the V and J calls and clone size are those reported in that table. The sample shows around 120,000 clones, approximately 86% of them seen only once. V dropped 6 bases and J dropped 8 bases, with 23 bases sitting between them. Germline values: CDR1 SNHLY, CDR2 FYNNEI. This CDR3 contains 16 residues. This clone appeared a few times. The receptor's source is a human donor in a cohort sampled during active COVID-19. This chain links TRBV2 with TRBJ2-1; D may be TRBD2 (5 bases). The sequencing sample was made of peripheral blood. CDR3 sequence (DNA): TGTGCCAGCAGCGGAGGACGGATAGCAGGTTTGGATGAGCAGTTCTTC. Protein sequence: CASSGGRIAGLDEQFF.